These 25 T cell receptor beta chains were sequenced from one sample in a study of CD39 and CD103 CD8 tumor-infiltrating T cells. Assay used: immunoSEQ multiplex PCR; TCRdb lists only in-frame clones, some missing. The table lists around 15,000 clones, just over 90% of them singletons, with about 4.5% in the top ten. Sequencing was done on a sample of CD8+ T cells sorted from blood. Subset indicated: total memory CD8 T cells (CD45RA-CCR7+/-) from blood or uninvolved lymph node. The receptors originated from a human donor with head and neck squamous cell carcinoma.

The chain is built from TRBV14 and TRBJ1-2; unclear D gene. With 2 bases removed from V and 6 bases from J, the gap between germline ends came to 16 bases. The germline V gene encodes CDR1 SGHDN and CDR2 FVKESK. The CDR3 is made up of 15 amino acids. The CDR3 DNA reads TGTGCCAGCAGCCAATCCCCCGCAATCCTGGATGGCTACACCTTC. This codes for CASSQSPAILDGYTF.

This chain joins TRBV7-9 and TRBJ2-3; no clear D gene. The length of the CDR3 is 12 residues. V was clipped by 2 bases and J by 2 bases, with 2 bases between them. The germline gives CDR1 SEHNR, CDR2 FQNEAQ (reference sequence). The CDR3 region is CASSLYTDTQYF. The CDR3 nucleotides are TGTGCCAGCAGCTTATACACAGATACGCAGTATTTT.

This clone came up once. V gene TRBV4-1 combines with J gene TRBJ1-2, with D hard to call. V was shortened by 4 bases and J by 4 bases, with 19 bases between the two germline ends. The CDR3 sequence is 16 residues long. CDR1 is MGHRA, CDR2 YSYEKL, per germline. CDR3 bases: TGCGCCAGCAGCCTTATCCGGGCTCCGGATAGCTATGGCTACACCTTC. Amino acids: CASSLIRAPDSYGYTF.

The chain joins TRBV28 to TRBJ1-5; no clear D gene. V dropped 6 bases and J dropped 4 bases, with 4 bases sitting between them. CDR1 is MDHEN, CDR2 SYDVKM, per germline. This CDR3 is built from 11 residues. The CDR3 here is CASSLNQPQHF. In nucleotides, the CDR3 is TGTGCCAGCAGCCTTAATCAGCCCCAGCATTTT.

There are a few counts of this clone. V is TRBV25-1 and J is TRBJ1-6; the D gene is possibly TRBD1 (6 bases). The CDR3 sequence is 13 residues long. V lost 4 bases and J lost 10, with 11 bases in between. The V gene's germline CDR1 is MGHDK and CDR2 SYGVNS. The CDR3 loop is CASSVGGRSPLHF. CDR3 coding DNA: TGTGCCAGCAGTGTTGGGGGCAGGTCACCCCTCCACTTT. Supplemented by reference TRBV25-1 and TRBJ1-6, the full variable domain reads EADIYQTPRYLVIGTGKKITLECSQTMGHDKMYWYQQDPGMELHLIHYSYGVNSTEKGDLSSESTVSRIRTEHFPLTLESARPSHTSQYLCASSVGGRSPLHFGNGTRLTVT.

V and J are TRBV4-1 and TRBJ1-2, with D tentatively TRBD1 (5 bases). Germline CDR1 and CDR2: MGHRA and YSYEKL. The CDR3 consists of 15 residues. V was cut by 1 base and J by 4 bases, with 13 bases left in between. CDR3 in DNA: TGCGCCAGCAGCCAAGGGTTCGGGGGAGGCTATGGCTACACCTTC. Protein sequence: CASSQGFGGGYGYTF.

This clone was observed once. The genes are TRBV28 and TRBJ1-1, with D uncertain. The germline CDR1 and CDR2 sequences are MDHEN and SYDVKM. This CDR3 has 15 residues. V was cut by 5 bases and J by 7 bases, with 20 bases left in between. The CDR3 reads CASSPPPHRRIEAFF. The DNA of the CDR3 is TGTGCCAGCAGTCCACCACCCCACAGACGAATTGAAGCTTTCTTT. Supplemented by reference TRBV28 and TRBJ1-1, the full variable domain reads DVKVTQSSRYLVKRTGEKVFLECVQDMDHENMFWYRQDPGLGLRLIYFSYDVKMKEKGDIPEGYSVSREKKERFSLILESASTNQTSMYLCASSPPPHRRIEAFFGQGTRLTVV.

The CDR3 loop is CASSLRGALELTYNEQFF. The CDR3 bases are TGCGCCAGCAGCTTGCGGGGGGCCCTCGAACTGACTTACAATGAGCAGTTCTTC. The chain uses TRBV5-1 and TRBJ2-1; TRBD2 might be the D (7 bases). Germline V gene sequence: CDR1 SGHRS, CDR2 YFSETQ. This CDR3 region has 18 residues. The germline V and J ends were trimmed by 1 base and 4 bases, with 21 bases remaining between them.

The rearrangement links TRBV20-1 to TRBJ2-1; D gene ambiguous. This CDR3 spans 10 amino acids. The germline V and J ends were trimmed by 5 bases and 9 bases, with 8 bases remaining between them. CDR1 is DFQATT and CDR2 is SNEGSKA in the germline V gene (reference sequence). In nucleotides, the CDR3 is TGCAGTGCTTCGGTCGGTGAGCAGTTCTTC. Protein: CSASVGEQFF.

The chain carries TRBV16 and TRBJ1-2; no clear D gene. The CDR3 extends over 15 amino acids. V lost 0 bases to trimming and J lost 1 base, with 9 bases between them. Germline V gene sequence: CDR1 KGHSY, CDR2 FQNENV. CDR3 sequence: CASSQSHDNNYGYTF. DNA of the CDR3: TGTGCCAGCAGCCAATCCCACGATAATAACTATGGCTACACCTTC.

This chain links TRBV5-5 with TRBJ1-1, with D uncertain. CDR1 and CDR2 (germline): SGHKS, YYEKEE (reference sequence). The V end was cut by 3 bases, the J end by 3 bases, with 12 bases between. This CDR3 is built from 14 residues. Here the CDR3 reads CASSWTPGYTEAFF. Written as DNA, the CDR3 is TGTGCCAGCAGCTGGACCCCCGGGTACACTGAAGCTTTCTTT.

This chain joins TRBV9 and TRBJ2-7; D might be TRBD2 (5 bases). CDR1 and CDR2 (germline): SGDLS, YYNGEE. Trimming removed 4 bases at V and 5 bases at J, with 19 bases between. This CDR3 region has 15 residues. CDR3 amino acids: CASSPGLSSVHEQYF. Here the CDR3 DNA reads TGTGCCAGCAGCCCCGGACTTTCCTCGGTCCACGAGCAGTACTTC.

This clone was found once. Written as DNA, the CDR3 is TGCAGCGTTGAGGGGCCCGGGAAGGACTACGAGCAGTACTTC. Protein product: CSVEGPGKDYEQYF. The V and J genes are TRBV29-1 and TRBJ2-7, with D perhaps assigned TRBD1 or TRBD2 (5 bases each). With 3 bases removed from V and 3 bases from J, the gap between germline ends came to 15 bases. CDR3 length: 14 amino acids. Germline lookup yields CDR1 SQVTM and CDR2 ANQGSEA.

The chain combines TRBV15 with TRBJ2-1, with 9 bases lining up with TRBD2. CDR1 LNHNV and CDR2 YYDKDF come from the germline V gene (reference sequence). The length of the CDR3 is 15 residues. J lost 2 bases, V lost 3 bases, and 2 bases had no gene match. The CDR3 is CATSSRGGAYNEQFF. CDR3 bases: TGTGCCACCAGCAGCCGCGGGGGGGCCTACAATGAGCAGTTCTTC.

The CDR3 DNA reads TGTGCCAGCAGTGACCCTTTCTACAATGAGCAGTTCTTC. This encodes CASSDPFYNEQFF. The V and J genes are TRBV25-1 and TRBJ2-1; D remains unclear. The CDR3 has 13 amino acids. CDR1 is MGHDK, CDR2 SYGVNS, per germline. The ends were cut back, 3 bases at V and 3 bases at J, with 6 bases in the middle.

This chain uses TRBV6-5 with TRBJ1-6; the match to TRBD1 covers 7 bases. Per the germline V gene, CDR1 is MNHEY and CDR2 is SVGAGI. With 0 bases clipped from V and 10 bases from J, the junction kept 3 bases outside the gene matches. The CDR3 loop spans 14 amino acids. CDR3 bases: TGTGCCAGCAGTTACTCAAGGGGGCGATCACCCCTCCACTTT. Translated: CASSYSRGRSPLHF.

This chain uses TRBV6-5 with TRBJ2-1; 8 bases line up with TRBD2. Germline V gene data show CDR1 as MNHEY and CDR2 as SVGAGI. The V segment lost 6 bases and the J segment 9 bases; nucleotides outside the gene matches: 7. The CDR3 contains 13 residues. The CDR3 here is CASRDSAGGEQFF. The CDR3 region has the DNA TGTGCCAGCAGGGATTCCGCGGGAGGTGAGCAGTTCTTC.

The chain has TRBV6-6 and TRBJ1-3; D remains unclear. Germline CDR1 is MNHNY and CDR2 is SVGAGI (reference sequence). V lost 2 bases, J lost 0 bases, and 8 bases lay in between. The length of the CDR3 is 15 residues. The CDR3 loop is CASSYSGDSGNTIYF. CDR3 in DNA: TGTGCCAGCAGTTACAGCGGAGACTCTGGAAACACCATATATTTT.

This rearrangement joins TRBV4-1 to TRBJ2-5, with 12 bases lining up with TRBD2. V was pared by 0 bases and J by 5 bases, with 10 bases of the junction left unmatched. Germline V gives CDR1 MGHRA, CDR2 YSYEKL. The CDR3 runs to 18 residues. CDR3 residues: CASSQDRASGGGRETQYF. In nucleotides, the CDR3 is TGCGCCAGCAGCCAAGATAGAGCTAGCGGGGGGGGGAGGGAGACCCAGTACTTC.

The chain uses TRBV7-9 and TRBJ2-7, with a possible D match to TRBD2 (6 bases). With 1 base removed from V and 2 bases from J, the gap between germline ends came to 9 bases. This CDR3 comprises 14 residues. Germline loops: CDR1 SEHNR, CDR2 FQNEAQ (reference sequence). The CDR3 spells CASSLGLVTYEQYF. CDR3 coding DNA: TGTGCCAGCAGCTTAGGACTAGTTACCTACGAGCAGTACTTC.

The V and J genes are TRBV5-5 and TRBJ1-2; 9 nucleotides align to TRBD1. The CDR3 covers 15 residues. V trimming: 1 base; J trimming: 6 bases; junction bases outside the gene matches: 7. Germline assignment: CDR1 SGHKS and CDR2 YYEKEE (reference sequence). CDR3 amino acids: CASSLTGQGLDGYTF. CDR3 DNA sequence: TGTGCCAGCAGCTTGACGGGACAGGGCCTTGATGGCTACACCTTC.

The chain links TRBV4-1 to TRBJ1-1; 7 bases map to TRBD1. The V segment lost 2 bases and the J segment 5 bases; nucleotides outside the gene matches: 5. CDR1 is MGHRA, CDR2 YSYEKL, per germline. The CDR3 has 14 residues. CDR3: CASSQYRGGTEAFF. As DNA, the CDR3 is TGCGCCAGCAGCCAATACAGGGGCGGGACTGAAGCTTTCTTT.

The chain recombines TRBV15 with TRBJ1-2; D is unresolved. V shed 2 bases and J shed 4 bases, with 14 bases lying between them. The CDR3 is 15 residues long. From germline, CDR1 is LNHNV and CDR2 YYDKDF (reference sequence). CDR3 nucleotides: TGTGCCACCAGCAGACCCAAGGACCTTGGCTATGGCTACACCTTC. Protein sequence: CATSRPKDLGYGYTF.

This clone has a single count. The rearrangement joins TRBV6-6 to TRBJ2-7, with TRBD2 matching 14 bases. Germline CDR1 is MNHNY and CDR2 is SVGAGI (reference sequence). Unmatched junction bases numbered 4, after V lost 5 bases and J lost 7 bases. The CDR3 covers 14 residues. DNA of the CDR3: TGTGCCAGCAGTCAGACTAGCGGGGGGGCGGAGCAGTACTTC. Its protein product is CASSQTSGGAEQYF.

The V call is TRBV27, the J call TRBJ2-7; D is uncertain. CDR3 size: 13 residues. CDR1 MNHEY and CDR2 SMNVEV come from the germline V gene (reference sequence). The V and J ends lost 3 bases and 5 bases respectively, with 11 bases between them. For the CDR3, the DNA is TGTGCCAGCAGTTTGGGTAGGGTTGACGAGCAGTACTTC. This encodes CASSLGRVDEQYF.